This TCR beta chain was recorded in a study of CD8+ T cells in alopecia areata. About the research overall: Treated patients were dosed with oral tofacitinib, taking 5 to 10 mg twice daily. Findings of the study overall: Higher clonality than in normal scalp was seen in lesional scalp, especially alopecia totalis/universalis. Scalp sequencing also captures normal skin's resident alphabeta T cells.

As regards this clone: Its antigen is as yet unknown.

With 5 bases removed from V and 4 bases from J, the gap between germline ends came to 10 bases. The CDR3 length is 13 residues. The germline V gene encodes CDR1 SGHDT and CDR2 YYEEEE. Investigators isolated RNA and reverse transcribed it into cDNA to act as the sequencing template. Profiling relied on immunoSEQ multiplex PCR, and the TCRdb table lists in-frame clones only, not all of them. The table lists approximately 210,000 clones, about 40% of them singletons, with 2.6% in the top ten. Described treatment: oral pan-JAK inhibitor, 5-10 mg twice daily. The clonotype comes from a human donor with alopecia areata. This rearrangement joins TRBV5-6 to TRBJ2-1; the D is unclear. This sample comprised CD4+ T cells sorted from blood, obtained at approximately week 37, from a patient treated with tofacitinib. Here the CDR3 DNA reads TGTGCCAGCAGGTTACAAGTTTACAATGAGCAGTTCTTC. Its protein is CASRLQVYNEQFF.